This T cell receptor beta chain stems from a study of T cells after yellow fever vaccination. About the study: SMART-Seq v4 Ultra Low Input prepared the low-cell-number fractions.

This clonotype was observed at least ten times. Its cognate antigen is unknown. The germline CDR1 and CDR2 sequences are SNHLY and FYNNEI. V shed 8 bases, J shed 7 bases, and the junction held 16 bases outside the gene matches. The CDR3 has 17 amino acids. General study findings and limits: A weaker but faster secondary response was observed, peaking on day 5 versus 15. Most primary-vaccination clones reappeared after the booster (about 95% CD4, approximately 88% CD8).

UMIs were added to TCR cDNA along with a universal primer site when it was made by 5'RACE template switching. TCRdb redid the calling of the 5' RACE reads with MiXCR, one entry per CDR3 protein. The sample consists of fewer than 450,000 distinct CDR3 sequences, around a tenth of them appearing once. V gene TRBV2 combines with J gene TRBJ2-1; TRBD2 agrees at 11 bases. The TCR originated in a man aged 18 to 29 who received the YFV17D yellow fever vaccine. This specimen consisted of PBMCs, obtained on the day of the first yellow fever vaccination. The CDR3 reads CASGTPELAGEENEQFF. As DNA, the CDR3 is TGTGCCAGCGGCACTCCCGAACTAGCGGGGGAAGAGAATGAGCAGTTCTTC.